This T cell receptor beta chain appears in the sequencing data of a study of cytomegalovirus exposure and HLA in healthy donors. The PCR employed 60 Vbeta primers together with 13 Jbeta primers. Sequenced by immunoSEQ multiplex PCR; TCRdb stores in-frame clones only, minus some. Reported are more than 100,000 clones; the ten largest clones contain 1.5% to 1.9%. This CDR3 region has 11 residues. V was cut by 11 bases and J by 5 bases, with 11 bases left in between. Germline CDR1 and CDR2: SEHNR and FQNEAQ (reference sequence). This clonotype was obtained from a woman between 35 and 50 years old in good health and CMV-seronegative. The chain carries TRBV7-9 and TRBJ2-3, with D perhaps TRBD2 (5 bases). The sample consisted of PBMCs. For the CDR3, the DNA is TGTGCCCGAGATGAGGGAGATACGCAGTATTTT. Its translation is CARDEGDTQYF.